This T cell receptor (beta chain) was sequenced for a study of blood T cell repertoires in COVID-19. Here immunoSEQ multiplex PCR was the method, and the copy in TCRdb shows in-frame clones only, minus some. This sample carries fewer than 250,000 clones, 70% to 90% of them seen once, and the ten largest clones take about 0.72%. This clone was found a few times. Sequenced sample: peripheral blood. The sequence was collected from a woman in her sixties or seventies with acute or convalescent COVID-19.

The CDR3 here is CASSPGLAGGISEQFF. DNA for the CDR3: TGTGCCAGCAGCCCCGGACTAGCGGGAGGGATTAGTGAGCAGTTCTTC. The chain uses TRBV5-6 and TRBJ2-1; TRBD2 matches 15 bases. The CDR3 runs 16 residues. From germline, CDR1 is SGHDT and CDR2 YYEEEE. The J segment lost 9 bases and the V segment lost 4 bases, leaving 8 bases of the junction unmatched. The variable domain in full, with the rest retrieved from reference TRBV5-6 and TRBJ2-1, is DAGVTQSPTHLIKTRGQQVTLRCSPKSGHDTVSWYQQALGQGPQFIFQYYEEEERQRGNFPDRFSGHQFPNYSSELNVNALLLGDSALYLCASSPGLAGGISEQFFGPGTRLTVL.